One sample yielded the 19 T cell receptor beta chains listed below, sequenced in a study of CD8 T cells in ankylosing spondylitis. Study-level findings and limits: Blood from ankylosing spondylitis patients appeared to carry a characteristic roughly eight-variant TCR beta motif.

MiXCR, applied by TCRdb to the 5' RACE reads, yields one record per CDR3 protein. This table has approximately 400,000 distinct CDR3 sequences, more than 25% appearing once. Their antigen targets remain unknown. The sample taken for sequencing was blood, either unsorted or a sorted T cell fraction (not recorded which). Source of these receptors: a male donor with ankylosing spondylitis.

The chain joins TRBV18 to TRBJ2-7; 7 bases agree with TRBD1. This CDR3 spans 14 amino acids. Germline assignment: CDR1 KGHSH and CDR2 LQKENI. V lost 4 bases, J lost 4 bases, and 7 bases stayed unmatched. This CDR3 reads CASSRSGTVYEQYV. The DNA of the CDR3 is TGTGCCAGCTCACGCTCCGGGACAGTGTACGAGCAGTACGTC.

The CDR3 DNA follows: TGTGCCAGCAGCTTTCAGACAGGGGGGCCCTATGGCTACACCTTC. Translating it yields CASSFQTGGPYGYTF. The chain couples TRBV7-2 to TRBJ1-2; 9 bases are shared with TRBD1. Germline assignment: CDR1 SGHTA and CDR2 FQGNSA. The CDR3 extends over 15 amino acids. J lost 4 bases, V lost 3 bases, and 6 bases had no gene match.

V and J are TRBV6-1 and TRBJ1-1; no definite D call. V lost 11 bases to trimming and J lost 1 base, with 8 bases between them. CDR1 and CDR2 (germline): MNHNS, SASEGT. This CDR3 comprises 11 residues. For the CDR3, the DNA is TGTGCCGTCGAAAGGAACACTGAAGCTTTCTTT. This codes for CAVERNTEAFF.

The chain recombines TRBV9 with TRBJ1-5, with D uncertain. Trimming cost V 3 bases and J 2 bases, with 12 bases left between them. The CDR3 totals 15 residues. CDR1 SGDLS and CDR2 YYNGEE come from the germline V gene. The CDR3 is CASSEDPGGNQPQHF. CDR3 bases: TGTGCCAGCAGCGAAGACCCGGGAGGCAATCAGCCCCAGCATTTT. Supplemented by reference TRBV9 and TRBJ1-5, the full variable domain reads DSGVTQTPKHLITATGQRVTLRCSPRSGDLSVYWYQQSLDQGLQFLIQYYNGEERAKGNILERFSAQQFPDLHSELNLSSLELGDSALYFCASSEDPGGNQPQHFGDGTRLSIL.

The genes are TRBV29-1 and TRBJ2-7; 12 bases fit TRBD2. The germline CDR1 and CDR2 sequences are SQVTM and ANQGSEA. The CDR3 runs 13 residues. J lost 4 bases, V lost 6 bases, and 4 bases had no gene match. The DNA of the CDR3 is TGCAGCGTACGGACTAGCGGGATATACGAGCAGTACGTC. Its translation is CSVRTSGIYEQYV.

Only a few counts were recorded for this clonotype. The gene calls are TRBV20-1 and TRBJ2-1, with 8 bases that match TRBD2. V lost 5 bases, J lost 3 bases, and 6 bases stayed unmatched. The V gene's germline CDR1 is DFQATT and CDR2 SNEGSKA (reference sequence). The CDR3 covers 14 residues. The CDR3 nucleotides read TGCAGTGCTGCGAGCGGGAGTTACTACAATGAGCAGTTCTTC. Its translation is CSAASGSYYNEQFF.

The gene calls are TRBV2 and TRBJ2-1, with D unclear. The CDR3 covers 17 residues. Between the trimmed V and J ends, which lost 1 base and 0 bases, there was a span of 13 bases. Germline CDR1 SNHLY, CDR2 FYNNEI. CDR3 sequence (DNA): TGTGCCAGCAGTGAAGGGGTAGCTGTTAGCTCCTACAATGAGCAGTTCTTC. Translated: CASSEGVAVSSYNEQFF. The full variable domain, with the rest looked up from reference TRBV2 and TRBJ2-1, is EPEVTQTPSHQVTQMGQEVILRCVPISNHLYFYWYRQILGQKVEFLVSFYNNEISEKSEIFDDQFSVERPDGSNFTLKIRSTKLEDSAMYFCASSEGVAVSSYNEQFFGPGTRLTVL.

This clonotype was picked up a small number of times. The V and J genes are TRBV7-9 and TRBJ2-1, with D possibly TRBD1 on 6 matching bases. The CDR3 covers 15 residues. V dropped 5 bases and J dropped 2 bases, with 13 bases sitting between them. CDR1 and CDR2 from the germline V gene are SEHNR and FQNEAQ (reference sequence). CDR3 residues: CASSLRDTTYNEQFF. DNA of the CDR3: TGTGCCAGCAGCCTCCGGGACACGACCTACAATGAGCAGTTCTTC.

The chain links TRBV20-1 to TRBJ2-5, with TRBD2 matching over 10 bases. The CDR3 runs 16 residues. The V segment lost 3 bases and the J segment 5 bases; nucleotides outside the gene matches: 12. Per the germline V gene, CDR1 is DFQATT and CDR2 is SNEGSKA (reference sequence). The CDR3 DNA is TGCAGTGCTAGCGGTCTAGCGGGAGACTATAGGGAGACCCAGTACTTC. Translated: CSASGLAGDYRETQYF.

This clonotype showed up just a few times. CDR3 sequence: CASNSELDNQPQHF. CDR3 DNA sequence: TGTGCCAGTAACTCCGAACTGGACAATCAGCCCCAGCATTTT. The chain uses TRBV25-1 and TRBJ1-5; D gene uncertain. CDR1 and CDR2 from the germline V gene are MGHDK and SYGVNS. The CDR3 is made up of 14 amino acids. V dropped 9 bases and J dropped 3 bases, with 15 bases sitting between them.

This clonotype was recorded at least ten times. The chain combines TRBV12-3 or TRBV12-4 with TRBJ1-5; maybe TRBD1 (6 bases). The CDR3 spans 14 residues. V lost 5 bases and J 3 bases, leaving 11 bases between the germline ends. CDR3 nucleotides: TGTGCCAGCAGTCCTACAGGGACCAATCAGCCCCAGCATTTT. It encodes CASSPTGTNQPQHF.

This clonotype has more than one count but fewer than ten. The rearrangement joins TRBV14 to TRBJ2-1; D is perhaps TRBD1 or TRBD2 (5 bases each). The V and J ends lost 4 bases and 2 bases respectively, with 15 bases between them. CDR3 size: 16 residues. The germline CDR1 and CDR2 sequences are SGHDN and FVKESK. In DNA, the CDR3 is TGTGCCAGCAGCCTGATTCAGGGACCTGCCTACAATGAGCAGTTCTTC. Its protein product is CASSLIQGPAYNEQFF.

J is TRBJ2-1 and V is TRBV5-1, with TRBD2 matching over 11 bases. From germline, CDR1 is SGHRS and CDR2 YFSETQ. This CDR3 is built from 17 residues. J was trimmed by 5 bases and V by 0 bases; bases with no gene match: 7. CDR3 in amino acids: CASSLVGGTSGHNEQFF. DNA of the CDR3: TGCGCCAGCAGCTTGGTAGGGGGGACTAGCGGACACAATGAGCAGTTCTTC.

This clonotype came up many times. This sequence joins TRBV5-1 and TRBJ2-7, with unresolved D. The germline V and J ends were trimmed by 4 bases and 5 bases, with 10 bases remaining between them. The CDR3 length is 12 residues. Germline V gene sequence: CDR1 SGHRS, CDR2 YFSETQ. As DNA, the CDR3 is TGCGCCAGCAGCCCTACAAACAACGAGCAGTACGTC. It encodes CASSPTNNEQYV.

The chain recombines TRBV3-1 with TRBJ2-1; D perhaps matches TRBD2 (5 bases). There are 15 residues in the CDR3. The V end lost 8 bases, the J end lost 1 base, and 15 bases lay between the germline ends. Germline V gene data show CDR1 as LGHDT and CDR2 as YNNKEL (reference sequence). The CDR3: CASRDTRVSYNEQFF. DNA of the CDR3: TGTGCCAGCCGAGACACTAGGGTTTCCTACAATGAGCAGTTCTTC.

Only a few counts were recorded for this clonotype. CDR3: CAISERGNGEVGYTF. The DNA for the CDR3 is TGTGCCATCAGTGAAAGGGGGAACGGGGAGGTCGGCTACACCTTC. This sequence joins TRBV10-3 and TRBJ1-2; tentatively, D is TRBD1 (6 bases). The germline gives CDR1 ENHRY, CDR2 SYGVKD. The V and J ends lost 3 bases and 8 bases respectively, with 19 bases between them. The CDR3 loop spans 15 amino acids.

This clonotype was counted a few times. This chain joins TRBV5-5 and TRBJ1-5; 9 bases line up with TRBD1. Germline CDR1 is SGHKS and CDR2 is YYEKEE (reference sequence). V trimming: 4 bases; J trimming: 3 bases; junction bases outside the gene matches: 5. This CDR3 is 15 amino acids long. Here the CDR3 DNA reads TGTGCCAGCAGCCCGACAGGGGGTCTCAATCAGCCCCAGCATTTT. It encodes CASSPTGGLNQPQHF.

This clonotype was counted only a few times. The CDR3 reads CASSLAAGEGYTF. Here the CDR3 DNA reads TGCGCCAGCAGCTTGGCCGCAGGGGAGGGCTACACCTTC. J is TRBJ1-2 and V is TRBV5-1; TRBD1 might be the D (6 bases). The CDR3 has 13 residues. Between the trimmed V and J ends, which lost 0 bases and 8 bases, there was a span of 11 bases. Germline assignment: CDR1 SGHRS and CDR2 YFSETQ.

The DNA for the CDR3 is TGTGCCAGCAGTTTACGGACTAGCGGAGATCAAGAGACCCAGTACTTC. Its translation: CASSLRTSGDQETQYF. The V and J genes are TRBV6-2 or TRBV6-3 and TRBJ2-5; TRBD2 matches at 10 bases. CDR3 length equals 16 residues. Germline V gene sequence: CDR1 MNHEY, CDR2 SVGEGT. With V trimmed by 4 bases and J by 2 bases, 7 bases remained unmatched.